Listed here are 18 T cell receptor beta chains from one sample, sequenced in a study of blood T cell repertoires in COVID-19 (dated by TCRdb to about 2020). The library was obtained by the immunoSEQ multiplex PCR assay. TCRdb took over this immuneACCESS table, retaining in-frame rearrangements with V and J assigned. Such tables are incomplete; in checked studies, under half of the missing clones stem from an unresolved V gene, and the remainder is unexplained. In all, the sample holds about 170,000 clones, and about four fifths of those were seen once. The ten most abundant clones make up under 3% of the sample. Sequences were obtained from peripheral blood. Source of these receptors: a human donor with acute or convalescent COVID-19. The donor label of this sample is uncertain.

The V gene is TRBV7-2, the J gene TRBJ2-3; the match to TRBD2 covers 9 bases. Germline V gene lookup returns CDR1 SGHTA and CDR2 FQGNSA. This CDR3 has 15 amino acids. V shed 2 bases and J 1 base; nucleotides not matched to a gene: 1. CDR3 residues: CASSLRLAGTDTQYF. The DNA for the CDR3 is TGTGCCAGCAGCTTAAGACTAGCGGGCACAGATACGCAGTATTTT.

The V gene is TRBV16, the J gene TRBJ1-5, with TRBD1 as a possible D gene (5 bases). This CDR3 region has 15 residues. The V and J ends lost 3 bases and 7 bases respectively, with 16 bases between them. Per the germline V gene, CDR1 is KGHSY and CDR2 is FQNENV. Written as DNA, the CDR3 is TGTGCCAGCAGCCACGTGGGGGGAGAAGGGCAGCCCCAGCATTTT. Translated, it gives CASSHVGGEGQPQHF.

This sequence joins TRBV14 and TRBJ2-7, with 8 bases matching TRBD2. Germline trimming cut 4 bases from V and 5 bases from J; bases unmatched to any gene: 13. Germline CDR1 reads SGHDN; CDR2 reads FVKESK. CDR3 size: 16 residues. The CDR3 DNA follows: TGTGCCAGCAGCCGAGGGGCGGAGCGGGAGAGTCACGAGCAGTACTTC. It yields the protein CASSRGAERESHEQYF.

V usage is TRBV5-1 and J usage is TRBJ2-7, with 11 positions matching TRBD1. Germline lookup yields CDR1 SGHRS and CDR2 YFSETQ. This CDR3 comprises 16 residues. V was pared by 4 bases and J by 0 bases, with 6 bases of the junction left unmatched. CDR3 residues: CASSGSGQGVSYEQYF. CDR3 in DNA: TGCGCCAGCAGCGGATCGGGACAGGGGGTCTCCTACGAGCAGTACTTC.

The J gene is TRBJ1-6, the V gene TRBV6-4; 7 positions agree with TRBD1. Trimming took 6 bases from V and 0 from J; bases not matched to a gene: 2. CDR1 MRHNA and CDR2 SNTAGT come from the germline V gene. This CDR3 is 15 amino acids long. Written as DNA, the CDR3 is TGTGCCAGCAGCCAGGGGGACTCCTATAATTCACCCCTCCACTTT. This codes for CASSQGDSYNSPLHF.

The rearrangement uses TRBV7-2 and TRBJ1-5; D uncertain. This CDR3 has 13 residues. The germline V gene encodes CDR1 SGHTA and CDR2 FQGNSA. The V end was cut by 5 bases, the J end by 3 bases, with 8 bases between. In DNA form, the CDR3 reads TGTGCCAGCAGCCGGGTTTCCAATCAGCCCCAGCATTTT. Translating it yields CASSRVSNQPQHF.

The rearrangement links TRBV2 to TRBJ2-4; weak D call: TRBD2 (6 bases). The CDR3 contains 17 residues. CDR1 SNHLY and CDR2 FYNNEI come from the germline V gene. Trimming took off 4 bases at V and 1 base at J, with 17 bases between the two ends. The CDR3 loop reads CASSGRWGDGAKNIQYF. In nucleotides, the CDR3 is TGTGCCAGCAGTGGAAGGTGGGGGGATGGGGCCAAAAACATTCAGTACTTC.

V usage is TRBV6-1 and J usage is TRBJ2-7, with 7 bases lining up with TRBD2. There are 11 residues in the CDR3. V was pared by 1 base and J by 9 bases, with 0 bases of the junction left unmatched. CDR1 is MNHNS and CDR2 is SASEGT in the germline V gene. As DNA, the CDR3 is TGTGCCAGCAGTGAAGGCGGGGGGCAGTACTTC. Residues: CASSEGGGQYF.

This chain connects TRBV19 to TRBJ1-5, with a weak D call TRBD1 (5 bases). Trimming removed 7 bases at V and 0 bases at J, with 19 bases between. Per the germline V gene, CDR1 is LNHDA and CDR2 is SQIVND (reference sequence). The CDR3 is made up of 17 amino acids. CDR3 DNA sequence: TGTGCCAGTAACTCTCACGCTCCGACAGCTAGCAATCAGCCCCAGCATTTT. This gives the protein CASNSHAPTASNQPQHF.

The chain carries TRBV27 and TRBJ1-1, with 11 positions matching TRBD1. The trim removed 3 bases at V and 10 bases at J, leaving 13 bases unmatched. The CDR3 is 16 residues long. Germline CDR1 reads MNHEY; CDR2 reads SMNVEV (reference sequence). The CDR3 sequence is CASSLGGQGATLGAFF. The CDR3 coding sequence is TGTGCCAGCAGTTTGGGCGGACAGGGGGCGACTTTAGGAGCTTTCTTT.

The V gene is TRBV3-1 (or the pseudogene TRBV3-2), the J gene TRBJ2-7; perhaps TRBD1 as D (6 bases). Germline V gives CDR1 LGHDT, CDR2 YNNKEL (reference sequence). V was pared by 4 bases and J by 3 bases, with 7 bases between. The CDR3 runs 12 residues. For the CDR3, the DNA is TGTGCCAGCAGCCGGACAGACTACGAGCAGTACTTC. Translated, it gives CASSRTDYEQYF.

This sequence joins TRBV15 and TRBJ2-3, with D possibly TRBD2 on 5 matching bases. This CDR3 is built from 18 residues. Germline CDR1 reads LNHNV; CDR2 reads YYDKDF (reference sequence). Trimming pared 1 base from V and 0 bases from J, leaving 17 bases between. The CDR3 reads CATSRGSTGWASTDTQYF. For the CDR3, the DNA is TGTGCCACCAGCAGAGGGAGTACGGGGTGGGCTAGCACAGATACGCAGTATTTT.

V is TRBV6-5 and J is TRBJ1-3, with no clear D. This CDR3 contains 15 residues. From germline, CDR1 is MNHEY and CDR2 SVGAGI. Trimming removed 6 bases from V and 0 bases from J, with 12 bases in between. The CDR3 DNA follows: TGTGCCAGCAGCCCAGTCCTTCCCTCTGGAAACACCATATATTTT. Protein product: CASSPVLPSGNTIYF.

The chain uses TRBV10-3 and TRBJ2-7; the match to TRBD1 covers 7 bases. Losses at the gene ends were 6 bases for V and 4 bases for J; bases not matched to a gene: 9. The length of the CDR3 is 14 residues. The germline V gene encodes CDR1 ENHRY and CDR2 SYGVKD. CDR3 nucleotide sequence: TGTGCCATCAGGTTCCGGGACAGTTCTTACGAGCAGTACTTC. Translation gives CAIRFRDSSYEQYF.

The J gene is TRBJ2-3, the V gene TRBV7-2, with D hard to call. V was pared by 4 bases and J by 7 bases, with 9 bases between. CDR3 length: 12 residues. Germline V lookup: CDR1 SGHTA, CDR2 FQGNSA. This CDR3 is CASSSGSNTQYF. The CDR3 DNA reads as TGTGCCAGCAGCTCGGGTTCAAATACGCAGTATTTT.

This sequence joins TRBV6-1 and TRBJ2-7, with 7 nucleotides matching TRBD1. The CDR3 is made up of 13 amino acids. With 3 bases clipped from V and 2 bases from J, the junction kept 1 base outside the gene matches. CDR1 and CDR2 from the germline V gene are MNHNS and SASEGT. CDR3 loop: CASSEGTAYEQYF. The CDR3 DNA reads TGTGCCAGCAGTGAGGGGACAGCCTACGAGCAGTACTTC.

V usage is TRBV28 and J usage is TRBJ1-4; D is ambiguous. The CDR3 runs 13 residues. Trimming cost V 2 bases and J 4 bases, with 5 bases left between them. CDR1 is MDHEN and CDR2 is SYDVKM in the germline V gene. The CDR3 nucleotides are TGTGCCAGCAGTTTACGGTTTAATGAAAAACTGTTTTTT. It specifies CASSLRFNEKLFF. The full variable domain, rest sourced from reference TRBV28 and TRBJ1-4, is DVKVTQSSRYLVKRTGEKVFLECVQDMDHENMFWYRQDPGLGLRLIYFSYDVKMKEKGDIPEGYSVSREKKERFSLILESASTNQTSMYLCASSLRFNEKLFFGSGTQLSVL.

The chain combines TRBV19 with TRBJ1-2; 9 bases align to TRBD1. The J segment lost 8 bases and the V segment lost 9 bases, leaving 10 bases of the junction unmatched. Germline V gives CDR1 LNHDA, CDR2 SQIVND (reference sequence). This CDR3 region has 13 residues. CDR3 protein: CASLRDRALGYTF. The CDR3 DNA sequence: TGTGCCAGCTTACGGGACAGGGCCTTAGGCTACACCTTC. Drawing the rest from reference TRBV19 and TRBJ1-2, the complete variable domain is DGGITQSPKYLFRKEGQNVTLSCEQNLNHDAMYWYRQDPGQGLRLIYYSQIVNDFQKGDIAEGYSVSREKKESFPLTVTSAQKNPTAFYLCASLRDRALGYTFGSGTRLTVV.